This T cell receptor beta chain comes out of a study of a mutant IDH1 vaccine in newly diagnosed glioma. Study overall: Vaccination began 4-6 weeks post radiotherapy alone, or with temozolomide cycles.

As concerns this clone: Its target is not known.

This CDR3 has 13 residues. Trimming took 5 bases from V and 2 from J, leaving 10 bases between them. CDR1 and CDR2 (germline): LNHDA, SQIVND (reference sequence). Method: immunoSEQ multiplex PCR; TCRdb's copy keeps in-frame clones and lacks some. The sample has roughly 57,000 clones, 70% to 90% seen once; the top ten hold 1.9%. Time point noted: week 11, during vaccination. The study gave 300 ug of mutant IDH1 20-mer peptide per vaccine dose, with topical imiquimod. The chain employs TRBV19 and TRBJ2-7; TRBD1 is a possible D gene (6 bases). Sequenced here: PBMCs, sampled from a glioma patient whose treatment included an IDH1 peptide vaccine. This clonotype originated in a man aged 40-55 years with glioma. The CDR3 nucleotides are TGTGCCAGTAGTGGGACACGGGCCTACGAGCAGTACTTC. Protein sequence: CASSGTRAYEQYF.